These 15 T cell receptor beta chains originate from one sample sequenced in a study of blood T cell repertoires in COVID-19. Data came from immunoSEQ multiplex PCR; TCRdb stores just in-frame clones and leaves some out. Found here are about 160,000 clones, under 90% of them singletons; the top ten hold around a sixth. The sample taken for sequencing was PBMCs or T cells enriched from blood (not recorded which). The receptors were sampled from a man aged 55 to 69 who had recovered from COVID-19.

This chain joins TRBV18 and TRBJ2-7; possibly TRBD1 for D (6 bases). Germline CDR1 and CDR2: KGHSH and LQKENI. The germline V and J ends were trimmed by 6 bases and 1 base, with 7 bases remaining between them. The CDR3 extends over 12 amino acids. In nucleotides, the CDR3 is TGTGCCAGCTCGACAGGATCCTACGAGCAGTACTTC. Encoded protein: CASSTGSYEQYF.

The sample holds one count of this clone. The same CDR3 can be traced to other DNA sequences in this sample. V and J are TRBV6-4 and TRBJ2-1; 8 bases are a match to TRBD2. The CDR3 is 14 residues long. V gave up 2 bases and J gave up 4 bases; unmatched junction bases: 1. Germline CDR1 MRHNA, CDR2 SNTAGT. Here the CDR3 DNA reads TGTGCCAGCAGTGACAGCGGGGGTTACAATGAGCAGTTCTTC. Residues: CASSDSGGYNEQFF.

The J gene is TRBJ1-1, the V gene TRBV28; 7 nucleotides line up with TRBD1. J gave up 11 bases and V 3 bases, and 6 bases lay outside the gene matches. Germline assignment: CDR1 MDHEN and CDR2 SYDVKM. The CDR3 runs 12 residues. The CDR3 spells CASSFPGQWAFF. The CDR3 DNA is TGTGCCAGCAGTTTCCCGGGACAGTGGGCTTTCTTT.

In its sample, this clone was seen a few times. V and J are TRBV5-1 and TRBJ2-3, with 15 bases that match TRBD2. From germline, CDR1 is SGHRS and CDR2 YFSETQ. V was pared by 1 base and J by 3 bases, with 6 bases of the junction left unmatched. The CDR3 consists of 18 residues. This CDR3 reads CASSLRGTSGRITDTQYF. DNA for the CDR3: TGCGCCAGCAGCTTGAGGGGGACTAGCGGGAGGATAACAGATACGCAGTATTTT.

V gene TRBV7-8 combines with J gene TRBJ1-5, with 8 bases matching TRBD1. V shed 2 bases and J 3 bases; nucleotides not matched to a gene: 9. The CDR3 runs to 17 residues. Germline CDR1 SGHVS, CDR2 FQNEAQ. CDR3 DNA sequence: TGTGCCAGCAGCTTATCCCCGGGACAGGCCTTCAATCAGCCCCAGCATTTT. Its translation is CASSLSPGQAFNQPQHF.

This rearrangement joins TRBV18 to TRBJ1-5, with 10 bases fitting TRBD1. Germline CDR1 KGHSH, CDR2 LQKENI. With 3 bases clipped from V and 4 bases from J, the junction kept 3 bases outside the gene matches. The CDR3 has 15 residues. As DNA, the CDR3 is TGTGCCAGCTCACCCTGGGGACAGGGGAATCAGCCCCAGCATTTT. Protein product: CASSPWGQGNQPQHF. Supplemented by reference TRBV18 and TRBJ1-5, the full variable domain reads NAGVMQNPRHLVRRRGQEARLRCSPMKGHSHVYWYRQLPEEGLKFMVYLQKENIIDESGMPKERFSAEFPKEGPSILRIQQVVRGDSAAYFCASSPWGQGNQPQHFGDGTRLSIL.

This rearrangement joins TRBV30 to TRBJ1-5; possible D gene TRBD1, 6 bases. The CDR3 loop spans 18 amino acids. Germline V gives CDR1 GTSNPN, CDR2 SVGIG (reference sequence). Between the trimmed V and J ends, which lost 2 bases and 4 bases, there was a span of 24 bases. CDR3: CAWSSPGHVSPENQPQHF. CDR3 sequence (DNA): TGTGCCTGGAGTTCACCGGGACATGTAAGCCCCGAGAATCAGCCCCAGCATTTT.

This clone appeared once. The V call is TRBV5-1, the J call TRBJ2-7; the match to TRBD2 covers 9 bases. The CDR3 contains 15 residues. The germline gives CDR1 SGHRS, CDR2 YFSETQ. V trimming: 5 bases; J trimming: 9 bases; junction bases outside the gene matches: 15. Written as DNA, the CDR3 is TGCGCCAGCAGTCAAAGAACCGGGACTAGCAGCGGGCAGTACTTC. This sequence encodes CASSQRTGTSSGQYF.

The CDR3 coding sequence is TGTGCCAGCAGGGAGGCGGGTCAGGTGGGGGGGTATGAGCAGTTCTTC. Translating it yields CASREAGQVGGYEQFF. The chain links TRBV28 to TRBJ2-1, with TRBD2 matching over 7 bases. Trimming at V came to 6 bases and at J to 8 bases, leaving 16 bases not matched to a gene. This CDR3 has 16 residues. CDR1 and CDR2 from the germline V gene are MDHEN and SYDVKM.

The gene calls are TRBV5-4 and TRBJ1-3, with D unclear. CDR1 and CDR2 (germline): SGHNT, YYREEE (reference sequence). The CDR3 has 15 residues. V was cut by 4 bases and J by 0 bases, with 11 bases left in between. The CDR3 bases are TGTGCCAGCAGCGCCAGGTCGGACTCTGGAAACACCATATATTTT. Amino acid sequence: CASSARSDSGNTIYF.

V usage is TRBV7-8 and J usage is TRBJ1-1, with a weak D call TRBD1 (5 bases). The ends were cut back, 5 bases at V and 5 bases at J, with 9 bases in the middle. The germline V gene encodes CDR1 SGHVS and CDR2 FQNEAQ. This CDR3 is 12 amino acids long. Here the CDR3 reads CASSPRGTEAFF. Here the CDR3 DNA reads TGTGCCAGCAGCCCCCGGGGGACTGAAGCTTTCTTT.

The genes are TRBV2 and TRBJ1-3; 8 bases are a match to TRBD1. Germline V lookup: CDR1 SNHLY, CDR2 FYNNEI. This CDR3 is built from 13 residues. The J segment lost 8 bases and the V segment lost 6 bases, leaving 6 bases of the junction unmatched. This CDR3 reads CASRRQGTHTIYF. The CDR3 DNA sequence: TGTGCCAGCAGACGACAGGGGACGCACACCATATATTTT.

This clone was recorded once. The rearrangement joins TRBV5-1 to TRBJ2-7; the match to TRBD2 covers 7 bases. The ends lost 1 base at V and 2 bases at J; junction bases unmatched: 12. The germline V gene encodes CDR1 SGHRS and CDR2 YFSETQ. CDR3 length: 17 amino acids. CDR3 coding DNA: TGCGCCAGCAGCTTGAGAAGGAGCGGGATTTCCACCTACGAGCAGTACTTC. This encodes CASSLRRSGISTYEQYF.

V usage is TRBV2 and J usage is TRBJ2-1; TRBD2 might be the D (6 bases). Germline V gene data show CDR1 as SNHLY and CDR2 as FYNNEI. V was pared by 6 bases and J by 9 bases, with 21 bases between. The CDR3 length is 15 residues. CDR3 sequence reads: CASRASTGEEGEQFF. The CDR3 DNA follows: TGTGCCAGCAGGGCGAGTACGGGGGAGGAGGGTGAGCAGTTCTTC.

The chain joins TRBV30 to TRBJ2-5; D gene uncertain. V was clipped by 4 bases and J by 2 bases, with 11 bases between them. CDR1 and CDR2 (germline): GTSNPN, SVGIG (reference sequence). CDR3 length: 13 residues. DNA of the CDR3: TGTGCCTGGAATGGAGCAAGTCAAGAGACCCAGTACTTC. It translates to CAWNGASQETQYF.